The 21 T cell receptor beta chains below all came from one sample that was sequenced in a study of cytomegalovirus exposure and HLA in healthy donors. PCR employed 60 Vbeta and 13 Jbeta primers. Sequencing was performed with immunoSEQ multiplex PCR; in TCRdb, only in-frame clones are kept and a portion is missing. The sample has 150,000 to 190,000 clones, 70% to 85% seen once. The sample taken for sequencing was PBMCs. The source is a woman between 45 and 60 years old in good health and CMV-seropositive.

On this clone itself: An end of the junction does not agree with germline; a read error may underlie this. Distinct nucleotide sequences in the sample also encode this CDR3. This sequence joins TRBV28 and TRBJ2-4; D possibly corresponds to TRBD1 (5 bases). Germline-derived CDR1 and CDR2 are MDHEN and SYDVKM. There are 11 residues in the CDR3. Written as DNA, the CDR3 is TGTGCCAGCAGCCAGGGATCGAGTTCACTTTTC. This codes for CASSQGSSSLF.

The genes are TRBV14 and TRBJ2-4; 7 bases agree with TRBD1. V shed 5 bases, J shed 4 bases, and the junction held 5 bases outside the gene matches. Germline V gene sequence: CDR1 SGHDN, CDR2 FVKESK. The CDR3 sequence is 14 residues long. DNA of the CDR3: TGTGCCAGCAGCTTGACAGGGCCAAAAAACATTCAGTACTTC. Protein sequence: CASSLTGPKNIQYF.

The CDR3 loop is CASSLGTGVQPQHF. Here the CDR3 DNA reads TGTGCCAGCAGCTTGGGGACAGGGGTTCAGCCCCAGCATTTT. The rearrangement joins TRBV5-6 to TRBJ1-5; TRBD1 matches 9 bases. The CDR3 consists of 14 residues. Germline-derived CDR1 and CDR2 are SGHDT and YYEEEE. V trimming: 0 bases; J trimming: 6 bases; junction bases outside the gene matches: 1.

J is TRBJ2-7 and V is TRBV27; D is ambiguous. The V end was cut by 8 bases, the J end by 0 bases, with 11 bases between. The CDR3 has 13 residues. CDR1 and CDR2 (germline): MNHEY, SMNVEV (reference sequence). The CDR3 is CASRPAGSYEQYF. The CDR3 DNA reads TGTGCCAGCCGCCCAGCAGGCTCCTACGAGCAGTACTTC.

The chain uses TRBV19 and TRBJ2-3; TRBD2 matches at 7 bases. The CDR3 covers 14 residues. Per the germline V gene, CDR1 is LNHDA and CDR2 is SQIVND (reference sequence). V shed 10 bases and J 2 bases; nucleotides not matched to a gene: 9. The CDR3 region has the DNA TGTGCCACCAGGCTGGGGGGGAACACAGATACGCAGTATTTT. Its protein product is CATRLGGNTDTQYF. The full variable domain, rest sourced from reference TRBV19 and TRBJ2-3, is DGGITQSPKYLFRKEGQNVTLSCEQNLNHDAMYWYRQDPGQGLRLIYYSQIVNDFQKGDIAEGYSVSREKKESFPLTVTSAQKNPTAFYLCATRLGGNTDTQYFGPGTRLTVL.

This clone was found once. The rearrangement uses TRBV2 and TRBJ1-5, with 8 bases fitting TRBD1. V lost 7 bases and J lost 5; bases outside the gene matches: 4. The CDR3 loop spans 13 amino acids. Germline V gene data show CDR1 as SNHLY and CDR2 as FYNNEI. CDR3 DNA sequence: TGTGCCAGCACAAAGGACAGGGATCAGCCCCAGCATTTT. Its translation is CASTKDRDQPQHF.

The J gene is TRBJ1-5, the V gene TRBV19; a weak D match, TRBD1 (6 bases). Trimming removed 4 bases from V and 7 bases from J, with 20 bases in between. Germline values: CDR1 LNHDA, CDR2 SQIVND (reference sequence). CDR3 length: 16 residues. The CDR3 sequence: CASSNGRGQSSQPQHF. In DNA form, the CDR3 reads TGTGCCAGTAGTAACGGTCGGGGACAATCTTCCCAGCCCCAGCATTTT.

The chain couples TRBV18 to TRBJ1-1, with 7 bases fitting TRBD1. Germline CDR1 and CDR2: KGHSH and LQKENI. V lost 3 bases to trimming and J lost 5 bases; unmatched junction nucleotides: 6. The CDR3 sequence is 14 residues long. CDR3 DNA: TGTGCCAGCTCACCGATTGAACAGGGGACTGAAGCTTTCTTT. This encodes CASSPIEQGTEAFF.

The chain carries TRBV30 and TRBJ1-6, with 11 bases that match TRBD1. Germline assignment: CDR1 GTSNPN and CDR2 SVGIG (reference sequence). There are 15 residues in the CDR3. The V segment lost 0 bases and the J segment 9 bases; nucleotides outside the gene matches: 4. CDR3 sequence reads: CAWSVWDRGTSPLHF. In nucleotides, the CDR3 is TGTGCCTGGAGTGTATGGGACAGGGGGACTTCACCCCTCCACTTT.

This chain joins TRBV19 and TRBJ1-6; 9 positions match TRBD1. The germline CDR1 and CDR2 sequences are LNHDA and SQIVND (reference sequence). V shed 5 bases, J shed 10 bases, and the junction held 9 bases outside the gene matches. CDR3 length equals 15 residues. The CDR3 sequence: CASSDRDRAGSPLHF. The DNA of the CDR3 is TGTGCCAGTAGTGACCGGGACAGGGCTGGCTCACCCCTCCACTTT.

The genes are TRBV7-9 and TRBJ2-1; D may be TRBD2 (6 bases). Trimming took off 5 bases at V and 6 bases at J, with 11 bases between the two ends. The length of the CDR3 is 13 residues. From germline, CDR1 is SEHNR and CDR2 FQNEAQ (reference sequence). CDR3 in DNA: TGTGCCAGCAGCCCGACTAGTCCCAATGAGCAGTTCTTC. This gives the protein CASSPTSPNEQFF.

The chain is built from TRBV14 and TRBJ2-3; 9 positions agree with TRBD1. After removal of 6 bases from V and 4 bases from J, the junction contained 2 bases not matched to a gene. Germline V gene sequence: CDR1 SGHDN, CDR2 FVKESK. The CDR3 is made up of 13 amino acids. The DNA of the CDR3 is TGTGCCAGCAGGGGACAGGGACCAGATACGCAGTATTTT. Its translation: CASRGQGPDTQYF. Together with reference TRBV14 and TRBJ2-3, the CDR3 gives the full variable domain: EAGVTQFPSHSVIEKGQTVTLRCDPISGHDNLYWYRRVMGKEIKFLLHFVKESKQDESGMPNNRFLAERTGGTYSTLKVQPAELEDSGVYFCASRGQGPDTQYFGPGTRLTVL.

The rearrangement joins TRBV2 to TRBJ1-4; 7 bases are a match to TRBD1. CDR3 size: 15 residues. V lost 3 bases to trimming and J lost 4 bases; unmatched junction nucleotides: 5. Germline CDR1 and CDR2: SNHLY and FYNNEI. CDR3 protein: CASSDPGQFNEKLFF. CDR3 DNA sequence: TGTGCCAGCAGTGATCCGGGACAGTTTAATGAAAAACTGTTTTTT. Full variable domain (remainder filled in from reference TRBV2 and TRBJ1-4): EPEVTQTPSHQVTQMGQEVILRCVPISNHLYFYWYRQILGQKVEFLVSFYNNEISEKSEIFDDQFSVERPDGSNFTLKIRSTKLEDSAMYFCASSDPGQFNEKLFFGSGTQLSVL.

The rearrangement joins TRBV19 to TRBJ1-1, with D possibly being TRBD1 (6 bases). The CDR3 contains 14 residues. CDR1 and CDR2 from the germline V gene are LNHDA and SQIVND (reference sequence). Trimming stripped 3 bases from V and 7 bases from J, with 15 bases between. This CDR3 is CASSIWGPVDEAFF. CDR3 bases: TGTGCCAGTAGTATTTGGGGGCCGGTCGATGAAGCTTTCTTT. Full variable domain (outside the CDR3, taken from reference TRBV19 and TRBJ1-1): DGGITQSPKYLFRKEGQNVTLSCEQNLNHDAMYWYRQDPGQGLRLIYYSQIVNDFQKGDIAEGYSVSREKKESFPLTVTSAQKNPTAFYLCASSIWGPVDEAFFGQGTRLTVV.

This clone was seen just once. CDR3 sequence: CASSSLTVSGTEAFF. CDR3 sequence (DNA): TGTGCCAGCAGCTCATTAACGGTGTCTGGCACTGAAGCTTTCTTT. The J gene is TRBJ1-1, the V gene TRBV5-4, with no clear D. CDR1 SGHNT and CDR2 YYREEE come from the germline V gene (reference sequence). V shed 3 bases and J shed 4 bases, with 16 bases lying between them. The CDR3 totals 15 residues.

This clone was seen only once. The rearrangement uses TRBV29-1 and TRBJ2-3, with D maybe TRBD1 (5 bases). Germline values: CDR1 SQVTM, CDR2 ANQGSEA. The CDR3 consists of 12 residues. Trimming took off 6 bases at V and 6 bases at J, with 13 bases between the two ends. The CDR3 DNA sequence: TGCAGCGTCATAAGGGGTCTCGATACGCAGTATTTT. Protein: CSVIRGLDTQYF.

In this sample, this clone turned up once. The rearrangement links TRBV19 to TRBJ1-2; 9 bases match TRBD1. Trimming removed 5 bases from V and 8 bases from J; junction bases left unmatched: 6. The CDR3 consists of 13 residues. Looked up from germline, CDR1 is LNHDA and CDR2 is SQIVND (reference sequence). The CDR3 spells CASSWDRVNGYTF. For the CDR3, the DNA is TGTGCCAGTAGTTGGGACAGGGTGAACGGCTACACCTTC.

The CDR3 protein is CASSYRQVRTDTQYF. CDR3 DNA: TGTGCCAGCAGCTATAGACAGGTTCGCACAGATACGCAGTATTTT. The chain joins TRBV5-4 to TRBJ2-3; D is possibly TRBD1 (6 bases). Trimming left V 3 bases short and J 1 base short, with 12 bases between. Per germline, CDR1 SGHNT and CDR2 YYREEE (reference sequence). The CDR3 loop spans 15 amino acids.

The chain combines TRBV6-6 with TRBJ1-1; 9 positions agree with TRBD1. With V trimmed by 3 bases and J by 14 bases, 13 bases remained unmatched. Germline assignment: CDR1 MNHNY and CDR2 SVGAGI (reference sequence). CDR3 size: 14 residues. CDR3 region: CASSYRTGDGPVFF. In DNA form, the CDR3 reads TGTGCCAGCAGTTATCGGACAGGGGATGGCCCCGTCTTCTTT.

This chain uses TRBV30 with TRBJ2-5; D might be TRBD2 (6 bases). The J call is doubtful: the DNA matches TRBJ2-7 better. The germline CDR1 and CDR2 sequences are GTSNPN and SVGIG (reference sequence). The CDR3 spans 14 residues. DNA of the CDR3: TGTGCCTGGAGTGGGGCCGGGAGCTCCTACGAGCAGTACTTC. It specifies CAWSGAGSSYEQYF.

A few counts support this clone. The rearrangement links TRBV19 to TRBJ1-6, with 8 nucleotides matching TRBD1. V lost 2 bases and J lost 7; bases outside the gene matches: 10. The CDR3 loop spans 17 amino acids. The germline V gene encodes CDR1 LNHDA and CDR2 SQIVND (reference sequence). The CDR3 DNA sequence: TGTGCCAGTAGTATACAAAACCGGACAGGGAGCAATTCACCCCTCCACTTT. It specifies CASSIQNRTGSNSPLHF.